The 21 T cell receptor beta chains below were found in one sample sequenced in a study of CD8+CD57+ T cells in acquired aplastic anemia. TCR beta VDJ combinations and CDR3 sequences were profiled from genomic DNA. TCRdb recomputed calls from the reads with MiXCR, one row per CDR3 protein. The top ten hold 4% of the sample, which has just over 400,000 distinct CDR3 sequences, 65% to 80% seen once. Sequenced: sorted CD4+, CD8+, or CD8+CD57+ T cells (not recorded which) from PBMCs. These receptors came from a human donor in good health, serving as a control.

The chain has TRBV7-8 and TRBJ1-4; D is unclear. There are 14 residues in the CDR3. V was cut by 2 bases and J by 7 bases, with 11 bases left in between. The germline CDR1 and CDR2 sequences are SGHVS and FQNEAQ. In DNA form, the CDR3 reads TGTGCCAGCAGCTTACATTCATCGTCTGAAAAACTGTTTTTT. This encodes CASSLHSSSEKLFF.

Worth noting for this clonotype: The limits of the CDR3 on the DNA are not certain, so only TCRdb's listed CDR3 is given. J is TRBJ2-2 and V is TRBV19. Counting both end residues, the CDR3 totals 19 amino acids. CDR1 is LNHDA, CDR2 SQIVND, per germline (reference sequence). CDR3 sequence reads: CASSPQVIYYGYTFGELFF.

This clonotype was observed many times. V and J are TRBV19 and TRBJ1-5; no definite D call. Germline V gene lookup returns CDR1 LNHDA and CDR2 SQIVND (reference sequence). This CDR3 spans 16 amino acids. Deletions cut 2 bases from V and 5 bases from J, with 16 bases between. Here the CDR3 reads CASSILLRLIDQPQHF. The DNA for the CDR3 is TGTGCCAGTAGTATACTCTTGAGGCTTATTGATCAGCCCCAGCATTTT.

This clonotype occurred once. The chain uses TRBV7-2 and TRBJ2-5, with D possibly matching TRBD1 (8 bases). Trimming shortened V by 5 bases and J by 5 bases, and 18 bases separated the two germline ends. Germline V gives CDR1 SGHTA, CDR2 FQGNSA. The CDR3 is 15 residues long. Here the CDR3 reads CASSPPTGGGETQYF. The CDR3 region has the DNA TGTGCCAGCAGCCCGCCTACAGGGGGAGGGGAGACCCAGTACTTC. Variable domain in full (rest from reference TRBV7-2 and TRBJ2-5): GAGVSQSPSNKVTEKGKDVELRCDPISGHTALYWYRQSLGQGLEFLIYFQGNSAPDKSGLPSDRFSAERTGGSVSTLTIQRTQQEDSAVYLCASSPPTGGGETQYFGPGTRLLVL.

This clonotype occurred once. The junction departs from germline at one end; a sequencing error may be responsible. This chain's CDR3 is CASSVGLAAELYEQYF. Here the CDR3 DNA reads TGTGCCAGCAGCGTAGGTTTGGCGGCAGAGCTTTACGAGCAGTACTTC. The chain uses TRBV5-1 and TRBJ2-7; no clear D gene. This CDR3 is 16 amino acids long. Germline CDR1 SGHRS, CDR2 YFSETQ.

This chain's CDR3 is CASSYSGQGVLTNYGYTF. In nucleotides, the CDR3 is TGTGCCAGCAGTTACTCGGGACAGGGGGTACTTACTAACTATGGCTACACCTTC. This chain connects TRBV6-5 to TRBJ1-2, with 11 bases identical to TRBD1. From germline, CDR1 is MNHEY and CDR2 SVGAGI. With 0 bases clipped from V and 0 bases from J, the junction kept 6 bases outside the gene matches. The CDR3 has 18 amino acids.

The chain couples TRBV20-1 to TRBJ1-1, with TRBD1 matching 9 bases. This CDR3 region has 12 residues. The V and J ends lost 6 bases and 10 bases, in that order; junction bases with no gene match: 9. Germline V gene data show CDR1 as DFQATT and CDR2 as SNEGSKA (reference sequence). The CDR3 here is CSATYRGLRAFF. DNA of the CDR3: TGCAGTGCCACATACAGGGGGCTGAGAGCTTTCTTT.

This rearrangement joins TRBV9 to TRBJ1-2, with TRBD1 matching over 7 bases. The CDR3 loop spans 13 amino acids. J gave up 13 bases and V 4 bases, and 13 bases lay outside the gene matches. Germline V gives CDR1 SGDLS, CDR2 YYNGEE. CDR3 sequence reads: CASSLEGAAGTTF. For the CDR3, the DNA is TGTGCCAGCAGCTTGGAGGGGGCAGCTGGCACCACCTTC.

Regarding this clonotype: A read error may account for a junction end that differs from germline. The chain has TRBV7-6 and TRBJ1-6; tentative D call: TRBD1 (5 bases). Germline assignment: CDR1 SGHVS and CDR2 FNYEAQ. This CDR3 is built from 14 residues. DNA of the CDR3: TGTGCTAGCAGGTCGGGACGGGCGAATGCTCCCCGCCCCTTT. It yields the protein CASRSGRANAPRPF. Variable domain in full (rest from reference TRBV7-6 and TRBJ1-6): GAGVSQSPRYKVTKRGQDVALRCDPISGHVSLYWYRQALGQGPEFLTYFNYEAQQDKSGLPNDRFSAERPEGSISTLTIQRTEQRDSAMYRCASRSGRANAPRPFGNGTRLTVT.

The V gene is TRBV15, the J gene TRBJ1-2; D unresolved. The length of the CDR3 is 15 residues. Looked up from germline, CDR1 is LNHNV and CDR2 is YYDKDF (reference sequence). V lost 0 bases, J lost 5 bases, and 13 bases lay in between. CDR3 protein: CATSRDLARSYGYTF. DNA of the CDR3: TGTGCCACCAGCAGAGATTTAGCCAGATCTTATGGCTACACCTTC.

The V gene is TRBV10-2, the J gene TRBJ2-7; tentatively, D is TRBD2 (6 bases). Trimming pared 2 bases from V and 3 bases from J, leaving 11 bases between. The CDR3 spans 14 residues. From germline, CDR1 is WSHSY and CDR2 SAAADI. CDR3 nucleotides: TGCGCCAGCAGTGAGCCCGGGAGCGGCTACGAGCAGTACTTC. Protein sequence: CASSEPGSGYEQYF.

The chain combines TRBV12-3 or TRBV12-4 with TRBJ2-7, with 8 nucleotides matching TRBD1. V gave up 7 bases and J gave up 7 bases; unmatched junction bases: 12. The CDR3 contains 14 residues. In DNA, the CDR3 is TGTGCCAGCACTTCATGGGCAGGGGGCTCAGAGCAGTACTTC. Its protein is CASTSWAGGSEQYF.

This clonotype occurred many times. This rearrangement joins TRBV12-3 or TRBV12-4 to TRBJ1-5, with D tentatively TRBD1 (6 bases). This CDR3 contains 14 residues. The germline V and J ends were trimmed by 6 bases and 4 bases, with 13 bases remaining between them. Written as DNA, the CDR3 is TGTGCCAGCAGACATAGAGGGGGTAATCAGCCCCAGCATTTT. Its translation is CASRHRGGNQPQHF.

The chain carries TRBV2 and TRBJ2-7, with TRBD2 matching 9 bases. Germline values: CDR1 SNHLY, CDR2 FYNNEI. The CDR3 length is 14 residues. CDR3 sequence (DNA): TGTGCTAGAGATCCGGGACTAGCAGCCTACGAGCAGTACTTC. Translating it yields CARDPGLAAYEQYF.

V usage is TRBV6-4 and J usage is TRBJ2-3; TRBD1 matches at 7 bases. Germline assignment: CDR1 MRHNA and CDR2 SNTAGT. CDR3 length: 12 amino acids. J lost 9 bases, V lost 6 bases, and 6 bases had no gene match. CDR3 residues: CASRPRQGTQYF. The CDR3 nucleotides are TGTGCCAGCAGGCCGAGACAGGGCACGCAGTATTTT.

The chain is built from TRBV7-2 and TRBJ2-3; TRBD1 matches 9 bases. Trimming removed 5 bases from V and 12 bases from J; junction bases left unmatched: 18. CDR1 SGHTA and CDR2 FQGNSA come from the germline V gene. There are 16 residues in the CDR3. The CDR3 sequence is CASSLGTGLYEQYQYF. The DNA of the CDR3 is TGTGCCAGCAGCCTTGGGACAGGGCTTTACGAGCAGTACCAGTATTTT.

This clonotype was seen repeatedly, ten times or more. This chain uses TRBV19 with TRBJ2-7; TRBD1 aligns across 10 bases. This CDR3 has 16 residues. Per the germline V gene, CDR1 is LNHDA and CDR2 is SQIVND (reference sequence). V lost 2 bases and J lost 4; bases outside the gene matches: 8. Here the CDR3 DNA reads TGTGCCAGTAGTATAATCGCGACAGGGGGCGGGTACGAGCAGTACTTC. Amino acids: CASSIIATGGGYEQYF. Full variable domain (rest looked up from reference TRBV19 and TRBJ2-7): DGGITQSPKYLFRKEGQNVTLSCEQNLNHDAMYWYRQDPGQGLRLIYYSQIVNDFQKGDIAEGYSVSREKKESFPLTVTSAQKNPTAFYLCASSIIATGGGYEQYFGPGTRLTVT.

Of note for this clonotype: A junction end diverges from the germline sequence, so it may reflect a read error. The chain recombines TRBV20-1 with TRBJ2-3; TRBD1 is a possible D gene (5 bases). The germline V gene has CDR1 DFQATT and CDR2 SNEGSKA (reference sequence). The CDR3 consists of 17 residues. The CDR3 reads CSAVLWGSNTDTDTEYF. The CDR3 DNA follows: TGCAGTGCTGTCTTATGGGGCTCGAACACAGACACAGATACGGAGTATTTT.

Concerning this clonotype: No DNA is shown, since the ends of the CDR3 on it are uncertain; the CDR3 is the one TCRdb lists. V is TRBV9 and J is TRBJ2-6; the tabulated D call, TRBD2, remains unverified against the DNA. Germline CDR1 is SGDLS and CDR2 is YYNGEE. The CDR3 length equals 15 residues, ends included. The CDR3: CASSLGWKRYTFVTF.

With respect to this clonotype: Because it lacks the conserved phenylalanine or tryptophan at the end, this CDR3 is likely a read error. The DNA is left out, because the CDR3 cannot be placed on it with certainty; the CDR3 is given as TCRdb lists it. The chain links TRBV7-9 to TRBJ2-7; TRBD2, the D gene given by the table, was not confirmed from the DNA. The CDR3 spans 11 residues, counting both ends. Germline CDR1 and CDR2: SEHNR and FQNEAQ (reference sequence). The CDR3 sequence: CANSLGGECPH.

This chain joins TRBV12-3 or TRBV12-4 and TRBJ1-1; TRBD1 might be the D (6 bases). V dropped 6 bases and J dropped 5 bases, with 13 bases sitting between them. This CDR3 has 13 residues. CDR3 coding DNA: TGTGCCAGCAGGGTGTTACAGGGAACTGAAGCTTTCTTT. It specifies CASRVLQGTEAFF.